One sample yielded the 21 T cell receptor beta chains listed below, sequenced in a study of response to subunit inactivated influenza vaccine. One entry per CDR3 protein results from TCRdb running MiXCR on the RT-PCR reads. The sample lists roughly 630,000 distinct CDR3 sequences, approximately 15% occurring once. Sequences were derived from PBMCs from blood, sampled approximately 15 days before vaccination. Every receptor here comes from a man between 50 and 59 years old who received an inactivated influenza vaccine.

The chain joins TRBV19 to TRBJ1-5; possible D gene TRBD1, 5 bases. The CDR3 contains 17 residues. Germline V CDR1 and CDR2: LNHDA, SQIVND (reference sequence). The germline V and J ends were trimmed by 5 bases and 5 bases, with 22 bases remaining between them. In DNA form, the CDR3 reads TGTGCCAGTAGTCGCGACGGGACGCCTTGGAGCGATCAGCCCCAGCATTTT. Its translation: CASSRDGTPWSDQPQHF.

The chain links TRBV5-5 to TRBJ1-2; D is unclear. Germline CDR1 SGHKS, CDR2 YYEKEE (reference sequence). The CDR3 runs to 14 residues. Between the trimmed V and J ends, which lost 4 bases and 8 bases, there was a span of 18 bases. The CDR3 DNA follows: TGTGCCAGCAGCCTGTGGAGGAACGAGAGAGGCTACACCTTC. It yields the protein CASSLWRNERGYTF.

This clonotype appeared a few times. V gene TRBV14 combines with J gene TRBJ2-1; 10 bases are shared with TRBD2. Trimming cost V 0 bases and J 4 bases; bases outside gene matches: 3. The CDR3 totals 16 residues. CDR1 is SGHDN and CDR2 is FVKESK in the germline V gene. CDR3 region: CASSQESSGSYNEQFF. For the CDR3, the DNA is TGTGCCAGCAGCCAAGAGTCTAGCGGGAGTTACAATGAGCAGTTCTTC.

This clonotype was found a few times. The CDR3, as DNA: TGTGCCAGCAGCCCCATTTTAAACACCGGGGAGCTGTTTTTT. This sequence encodes CASSPILNTGELFF. The chain uses TRBV12-3 or TRBV12-4 and TRBJ2-2, with unresolved D. The CDR3 sequence is 14 residues long. V was trimmed by 6 bases and J by 2 bases, leaving 10 bases between them.

This clonotype was seen at least ten times. The chain uses TRBV11-1 and TRBJ1-2; D is undetermined. In germline, CDR1 is SGHAT, CDR2 FQDESV (reference sequence). Trimming shortened V by 7 bases and J by 6 bases, and 33 bases separated the two germline ends. This CDR3 has 19 amino acids. The CDR3 is CASKPPVRSWLRTPHGYTF. CDR3 nucleotide sequence: TGTGCCAGCAAGCCCCCCGTAAGATCCTGGCTACGGACGCCTCATGGCTACACCTTC.

The table lists this clonotype with a few counts. The CDR3 reads CASSPGVAETQYF. DNA for the CDR3: TGTGCCAGCAGCCCTGGGGTCGCGGAGACCCAGTACTTC. The chain uses TRBV7-9 and TRBJ2-5; no firm D call. The CDR3 consists of 13 residues. Germline V gives CDR1 SEHNR, CDR2 FQNEAQ (reference sequence). V was shortened by 5 bases and J by 5 bases, with 12 bases between the two germline ends. The whole variable domain, filled in from reference TRBV7-9 and TRBJ2-5, reads DTGVSQNPRHKITKRGQNVTFRCDPISEHNRLYWYRQTLGQGPEFLTYFQNEAQLEKSRLLSDRFSAERPKGSFSTLEIQRTEQGDSAMYLCASSPGVAETQYFGPGTRLLVL.

There are a few counts of this clonotype. The rearrangement links TRBV28 to TRBJ2-2; D remains unclear. V was shortened by 5 bases and J by 7 bases, with 11 bases between the two germline ends. The CDR3 runs 13 residues. Germline values: CDR1 MDHEN, CDR2 SYDVKM. The CDR3, as DNA: TGTGCCAGCAGTCGAACAGTTCGCGGGGAGCTGTTTTTT. This codes for CASSRTVRGELFF.

V gene TRBV10-3 combines with J gene TRBJ1-1, with D possibly being TRBD1 (6 bases). Germline values: CDR1 ENHRY, CDR2 SYGVKD. The V end was cut by 5 bases, the J end by 2 bases, with 12 bases between. The CDR3 totals 14 residues. CDR3 residues: CAISYGTYNTEAFF. The DNA of the CDR3 is TGTGCCATCAGTTATGGGACATACAACACTGAAGCTTTCTTT.

This clonotype turned up a few times. The rearrangement links TRBV24-1 to TRBJ2-1, with TRBD2 matching 13 bases. Germline CDR1 reads KGHDR; CDR2 reads SFDVKD. V was clipped by 7 bases and J by 0 bases; unmatched bases: 8. The CDR3 is 18 residues long. Here the CDR3 reads CATSGTSGAGSSYNEQFF. The CDR3 DNA is TGTGCCACCAGCGGGACTAGCGGGGCCGGGAGCTCCTACAATGAGCAGTTCTTC.

Many counts were recorded for this clonotype. The rearrangement joins TRBV5-1 to TRBJ1-4; no clear D. CDR1 and CDR2 (germline): SGHRS, YFSETQ. CDR3 size: 14 residues. Trimming removed 3 bases from V and 4 bases from J, with 10 bases in between. The DNA for the CDR3 is TGCGCCAGCAGCTCAGGACGGAGTAATGAAAAACTGTTTTTT. Translated: CASSSGRSNEKLFF.

This rearrangement joins TRBV10-3 to TRBJ2-2; 7 nucleotides line up with TRBD2. The junction had 5 bases not matched to a gene; V was cut back by 3 bases and J by 4 bases. The CDR3 consists of 15 residues. Germline V gene sequence: CDR1 ENHRY, CDR2 SYGVKD. Here the CDR3 reads CAISEMGGSTGELFF. CDR3 DNA: TGTGCCATCAGTGAAATGGGGGGGAGCACCGGGGAGCTGTTTTTT.

The rearrangement links TRBV24-1 to TRBJ2-1; no clear D. Germline V gene lookup returns CDR1 KGHDR and CDR2 SFDVKD. The CDR3 runs to 15 residues. V lost 4 bases, J lost 0 bases, and 9 bases lay in between. The CDR3 protein is CATSDGTLSYNEQFF. The CDR3 bases are TGTGCCACCAGTGACGGAACCCTCTCCTACAATGAGCAGTTCTTC.

Ten or more counts support this clonotype. The chain uses TRBV20-1 and TRBJ1-1; 7 bases line up with TRBD1. Trimming removed 8 bases from V and 6 bases from J; junction bases left unmatched: 9. The CDR3 extends over 12 amino acids. Germline V lookup: CDR1 DFQATT, CDR2 SNEGSKA (reference sequence). The CDR3, as DNA: TGCAGTCCCAAGACAGGGAGACCTGAAGCTTTCTTT. It codes for CSPKTGRPEAFF.

The chain employs TRBV5-1 and TRBJ2-7, with TRBD1 matching 7 bases. The germline gives CDR1 SGHRS, CDR2 YFSETQ. Trimming removed 4 bases from V and 1 base from J; junction bases left unmatched: 8. CDR3 size: 15 residues. CDR3 coding DNA: TGCGCCAGCAGCCTGGGGACAGAACCTTCCTACGAGCAGTACTTC. Translating it yields CASSLGTEPSYEQYF.

The chain combines TRBV6-2 or TRBV6-3 with TRBJ2-1; D call uncertain. Germline V gives CDR1 MNHEY, CDR2 SVGEGT. This CDR3 has 14 residues. V was clipped by 8 bases and J by 1 base, with 12 bases between them. Here the CDR3 DNA reads TGTGCCAGCGGGTTAATGTTATCCTACAATGAGCAGTTCTTC. It translates to CASGLMLSYNEQFF.

This chain joins TRBV9 and TRBJ2-3; D is ambiguous. CDR1 SGDLS and CDR2 YYNGEE come from the germline V gene. The CDR3 is 15 residues long. Trimming removed 6 bases at V and 2 bases at J, with 16 bases between. The CDR3 loop reads CASKPGYGLTDTQYF. The DNA of the CDR3 is TGTGCCAGCAAGCCCGGATATGGCCTCACAGATACGCAGTATTTT.

This clonotype was observed many times. This sequence joins TRBV28 and TRBJ2-1; TRBD1 agrees at 11 bases. The germline V gene encodes CDR1 MDHEN and CDR2 SYDVKM. Germline trimming cut 6 bases from V and 2 bases from J; bases unmatched to any gene: 3. The CDR3 loop spans 15 amino acids. As DNA, the CDR3 is TGTGCCAGCAGGTGGGGACAGGGGGCCTACAATGAGCAGTTCTTC. It codes for CASRWGQGAYNEQFF.

This clonotype was counted once. The J gene is TRBJ2-2, the V gene TRBV7-2; 8 positions match TRBD2. The CDR3 is 17 residues long. The V gene end was trimmed by 2 bases and the J gene end by 1 base; junction bases not matched to a gene: 6. Germline V CDR1 and CDR2: SGHTA, FQGNSA. The CDR3 coding sequence is TGTGCCAGCAGCTTATCAAGGAGCGGGAGGAACACCGGGGAGCTGTTTTTT. Amino acid sequence: CASSLSRSGRNTGELFF.

The rearrangement links TRBV11-2 to TRBJ1-4; D is undetermined. From germline, CDR1 is SGHAT and CDR2 FQNNGV. With 1 base removed from V and 6 bases from J, the gap between germline ends came to 6 bases. There are 13 residues in the CDR3. The CDR3 protein is CASSLVLDEKLFF. CDR3 nucleotide sequence: TGTGCCAGCAGCTTAGTGCTGGATGAAAAACTGTTTTTT.

The sample holds a few counts of this clonotype. This rearrangement joins TRBV11-2 to TRBJ2-1, with D tentatively TRBD1 or TRBD2 (5 bases each). The V end lost 5 bases, the J end lost 10 bases, and 15 bases lay between the germline ends. Germline V gene lookup returns CDR1 SGHAT and CDR2 FQNNGV. The CDR3 is made up of 13 amino acids. The CDR3 spells CASSERGVEEQFF. The CDR3 bases are TGTGCCAGCAGCGAACGAGGGGTGGAGGAGCAGTTCTTC.

The rearrangement uses TRBV5-1 and TRBJ2-3; TRBD2 agrees at 12 bases. Unmatched junction bases numbered 7, after V lost 4 bases and J lost 4 bases. Germline V gene sequence: CDR1 SGHRS, CDR2 YFSETQ. CDR3 length equals 16 residues. The CDR3 loop reads CASSREPSGGADTQYF. The CDR3 nucleotides are TGCGCCAGCAGCAGGGAGCCTAGCGGGGGGGCAGATACGCAGTATTTT.